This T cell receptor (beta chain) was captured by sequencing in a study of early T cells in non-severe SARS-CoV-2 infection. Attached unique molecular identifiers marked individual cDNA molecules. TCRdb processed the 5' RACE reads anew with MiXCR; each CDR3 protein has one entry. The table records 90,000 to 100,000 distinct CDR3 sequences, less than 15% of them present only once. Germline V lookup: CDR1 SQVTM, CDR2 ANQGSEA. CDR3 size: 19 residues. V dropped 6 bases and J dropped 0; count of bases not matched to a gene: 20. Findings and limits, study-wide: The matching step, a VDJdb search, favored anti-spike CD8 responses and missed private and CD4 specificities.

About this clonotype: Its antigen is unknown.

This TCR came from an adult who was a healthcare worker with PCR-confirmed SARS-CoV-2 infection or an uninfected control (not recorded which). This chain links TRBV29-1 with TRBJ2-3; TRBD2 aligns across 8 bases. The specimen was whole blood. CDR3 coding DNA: TGCAGCGTCCAGCTCCGGGAGGGGGAAAGTGTACGAAGCACAGATACGCAGTATTTT. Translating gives CSVQLREGESVRSTDTQYF.